This TCR beta chain was obtained from a study of T cells in Graves' hyperthyroidism and ophthalmopathy. TCR beta CDR3 regions were amplified from RNA. The HTBI primer set was used in a first-round RT-PCR of the TCR CDR3. TCRdb independently ran MiXCR on the multiplex PCR reads; one entry per CDR3 protein. The sample holds more than 300,000 distinct CDR3 sequences, approximately 17% seen once. This clonotype was observed many times. V lost 3 bases to trimming and J lost 4 bases; unmatched junction nucleotides: 4. Looked up from germline, CDR1 is MNHEY and CDR2 is SMNVEV (reference sequence). The CDR3 sequence is 14 residues long. Exclusions: uncontrolled infection, other autoimmune disease, pregnancy, lactation.

The sequence was collected from a woman aged 30 to 39 with Graves' hyperthyroidism that later progressed to Graves' ophthalmopathy. Sequenced material: blood. The J gene is TRBJ2-7, the V gene TRBV27; 9 bases match TRBD2. This CDR3 is CASSLASGKYEQYF. The CDR3 nucleotides are TGTGCCAGCAGTTTGGCTAGCGGGAAGTACGAGCAGTACTTC.